This entry lists 10 T cell receptor beta chains sequenced from one sample in a study of T cells in Graves' hyperthyroidism and ophthalmopathy (dated by TCRdb to the late 2010s). Libraries were constructed by multiplex PCR. TCRdb lists the instrument as Illumina HiSeq 2000. The TCR beta CDR3 regions were amplified from RNA transcripts. For the first round of RT-PCR on the TCR CDR3, the HTBI primer set was used together with the Qiagen OneStep RT-PCR kit. TCRdb redid the processing of the public reads, applying fastp at Q25 and MiXCR, and retained in-frame beta chains. Rows matching on CDR3 protein sequence are summarized as one entry with the most common DNA and genes. The sample table contains under 350,000 distinct CDR3 sequences; only one count was recorded for over 15% of them. The leading ten clones occupy around 54% of the sample. Sequencing was carried out using blood. The receptor set was obtained from a woman between 45 and 65 years old with Graves' hyperthyroidism.

This clonotype has ten or more counts. The chain joins TRBV7-2 to TRBJ2-3; 11 nucleotides match TRBD2. Germline trimming cut 5 bases from V and 4 bases from J; bases unmatched to any gene: 8. From germline, CDR1 is SGHTA and CDR2 FQGNSA. This CDR3 spans 16 amino acids. The CDR3 nucleotides read TGTGCCAGCAGCGCACTGACTAGCGGGAAGGCAGATACGCAGTATTTT. Its protein is CASSALTSGKADTQYF.

This rearrangement joins TRBV20-1 to TRBJ1-5; tentatively, D is TRBD1 (6 bases). Deletions cut 5 bases from V and 2 bases from J, with 13 bases between. Looked up from germline, CDR1 is DFQATT and CDR2 is SNEGSKA (reference sequence). This CDR3 has 14 amino acids. The CDR3 nucleotides are TGCAGTGCTTCTAGGGGGTCGGGCAATCAGCCCCAGCATTTT. It yields the protein CSASRGSGNQPQHF.

The chain links TRBV13 to TRBJ2-2; D call uncertain. The CDR3 has 14 amino acids. With 4 bases removed from V and 4 bases from J, the gap between germline ends came to 10 bases. From germline, CDR1 is PRHDT and CDR2 FYEKMQ (reference sequence). The CDR3 DNA follows: TGTGCCAGCAGCTACGGACGGATCACCGGGGAGCTGTTTTTT. Amino acid sequence: CASSYGRITGELFF.

The chain combines TRBV10-2 with TRBJ1-5; 8 bases agree with TRBD1. Trimming cost V 3 bases and J 3 bases; bases outside gene matches: 7. This CDR3 spans 16 amino acids. Germline CDR1 is WSHSY and CDR2 is SAAADI. The CDR3 protein is CASSDRTGRTNQPQHF. In DNA form, the CDR3 reads TGCGCCAGCAGTGATAGGACAGGGAGGACCAATCAGCCCCAGCATTTT.

Points on this clonotype: The germline gene is not matched at one end of the junction; a read error may be the cause. V is TRBV19 and J is TRBJ2-3; D might be TRBD1 or TRBD2, each matching 5 bases. Per the germline V gene, CDR1 is LNHDA and CDR2 is SQIVND (reference sequence). This CDR3 contains 18 residues. The CDR3: CASSSAEDGTIVGDAQYF. The CDR3 region has the DNA TGTGCCAGTAGTAGTGCCGAGGACGGGACCATAGTTGGAGATGCGCAGTATTTT. Combining the CDR3 with reference TRBV19 and TRBJ2-3 gives the whole variable domain DGGITQSPKYLFRKEGQNVTLSCEQNLNHDAMYWYRQDPGQGLRLIYYSQIVNDFQKGDIAEGYSVSREKKESFPLTVTSAQKNPTAFYLCASSSAEDGTIVGDAQYFGPGTRLTVL.

This clonotype was observed a few times. The junction does not match germline at one end; this may be a read error. The rearrangement links TRBV9 to TRBJ1-1, with a weak D call TRBD1 (5 bases). This CDR3 has 14 residues. Germline V gene lookup returns CDR1 SGDLS and CDR2 YYNGEE. The CDR3 DNA sequence: TGTACCAGCAGCGTAGAAGGGGCGGAGACTGAAGCTTTCTTT. This gives the protein CTSSVEGAETEAFF.

In this sample, this clonotype turned up a few times. The chain uses TRBV7-2 and TRBJ1-4; D may be TRBD1 (5 bases). The CDR3 is 14 residues long. The germline CDR1 and CDR2 sequences are SGHTA and FQGNSA. V lost 1 base and J lost 9, with 12 bases in between. This chain's CDR3 is CASSLGGGEQKLFF. DNA of the CDR3: TGTGCCAGCAGCTTAGGCGGGGGGGAGCAAAAACTGTTTTTT.

The chain combines TRBV6-5 with TRBJ1-1, with D hard to call. The V gene lost 0 bases and the J gene lost 0 bases, with 26 bases spanning the gap. Germline CDR1 and CDR2: MNHEY and SVGAGI. The CDR3 has 21 amino acids. CDR3 sequence reads: CASSYSSFRAPGVIMNTEAFF. The DNA of the CDR3 is TGTGCCAGCAGTTACTCGAGTTTCCGGGCCCCCGGGGTGATAATGAACACTGAAGCTTTCTTT.

This clonotype was seen a few times. This rearrangement joins TRBV19 to TRBJ2-3, with TRBD2 as a possible D gene (6 bases). V lost 10 bases to trimming and J lost 2 bases, with 13 bases between them. Per germline, CDR1 LNHDA and CDR2 SQIVND (reference sequence). The CDR3 is 13 residues long. This CDR3 is CATRGENTDTQYF. CDR3 DNA sequence: TGTGCCACGCGCGGGGAAAACACAGATACGCAGTATTTT.

This clonotype came up many times. V gene TRBV6-1 combines with J gene TRBJ1-1, with unresolved D. Germline-derived CDR1 and CDR2 are MNHNS and SASEGT. The CDR3 contains 13 residues. With 1 base removed from V and 3 bases from J, the gap between germline ends came to 6 bases. CDR3 amino acids: CASSEGMYTEAFF. The CDR3 DNA reads TGTGCCAGCAGTGAAGGGATGTACACTGAAGCTTTCTTT.